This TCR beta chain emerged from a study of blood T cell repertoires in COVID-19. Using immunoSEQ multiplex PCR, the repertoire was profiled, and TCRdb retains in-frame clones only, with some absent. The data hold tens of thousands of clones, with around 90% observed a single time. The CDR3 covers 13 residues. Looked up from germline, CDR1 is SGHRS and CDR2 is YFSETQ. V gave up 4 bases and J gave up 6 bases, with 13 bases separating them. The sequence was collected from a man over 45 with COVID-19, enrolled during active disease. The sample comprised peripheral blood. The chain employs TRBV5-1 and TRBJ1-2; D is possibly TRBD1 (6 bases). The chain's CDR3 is CASSTGTLDGYTF. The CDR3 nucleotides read TGCGCCAGCAGCACCGGGACATTGGATGGCTACACCTTC.